Each of the 9 T cell receptor beta chains below was sequenced from the same sample in a study of blood T cell repertoires in COVID-19. Sequencing was performed with immunoSEQ multiplex PCR; in TCRdb, only in-frame clones are kept and a portion is missing. The sample consists of hundreds of thousands of clones, around 85% of them appearing once. The material sequenced was peripheral blood. The receptors here all came from a man aged 35-49 years with acute or convalescent COVID-19.

The chain uses TRBV2 and TRBJ1-2, with TRBD1 identical over 8 bases. V shed 4 bases, J shed 5 bases, and the junction held 6 bases outside the gene matches. The CDR3 is 14 residues long. Germline values: CDR1 SNHLY, CDR2 FYNNEI. The CDR3 nucleotides are TGTGCCAGCAGTGTCCAGGGGGCAAGGTATGGCTACACCTTC. It is translated as CASSVQGARYGYTF. The full variable domain, in which reference TRBV2 and TRBJ1-2 provide the parts outside the CDR3, is EPEVTQTPSHQVTQMGQEVILRCVPISNHLYFYWYRQILGQKVEFLVSFYNNEISEKSEIFDDQFSVERPDGSNFTLKIRSTKLEDSAMYFCASSVQGARYGYTFGSGTRLTVV.

This clone showed up just once. The chain employs TRBV9 and TRBJ1-2, with D possibly matching TRBD1 (5 bases). This CDR3 spans 14 amino acids. Germline assignment: CDR1 SGDLS and CDR2 YYNGEE. V was clipped by 2 bases and J by 8 bases, with 16 bases between them. Written as DNA, the CDR3 is TGTGCCAGCAGCGTTTTAAGTGGGGGACTCGGCTACACCTTC. Amino acid sequence: CASSVLSGGLGYTF.

V gene TRBV5-1 combines with J gene TRBJ2-1; maybe TRBD2 (7 bases). CDR3 length equals 16 residues. Germline lookup yields CDR1 SGHRS and CDR2 YFSETQ. V lost 3 bases and J 10 bases, leaving 23 bases between the germline ends. The CDR3 spells CASSSRGGGGPGEQFF. The CDR3 DNA reads as TGCGCCAGCAGCTCCCGGGGAGGGGGGGGGCCGGGGGAGCAGTTCTTC.

The chain combines TRBV5-1 with TRBJ1-4, with 9 bases identical to TRBD1. Per germline, CDR1 SGHRS and CDR2 YFSETQ. The CDR3 extends over 20 amino acids. Trimming cost V 2 bases and J 0 bases; bases outside gene matches: 14. The CDR3 coding sequence is TGCGCCAGCAGCTTCCGGGACAGGGAATCAAACCGGGCAACTAATGAAAAACTGTTTTTT. This sequence encodes CASSFRDRESNRATNEKLFF. Supplemented by reference TRBV5-1 and TRBJ1-4, the full variable domain reads KAGVTQTPRYLIKTRGQQVTLSCSPISGHRSVSWYQQTPGQGLQFLFEYFSETQRNKGNFPGRFSGRQFSNSRSEMNVSTLELGDSALYLCASSFRDRESNRATNEKLFFGSGTQLSVL.

V usage is TRBV21-1 and J usage is TRBJ1-5; the table calls TRBD1, which could not be checked here. TRBV21-1 constitutes a pseudogene. The CDR3 has 18 amino acids. CDR3 amino acids: CASSKFCSVDRGYQPQHF. CDR3 sequence (DNA): TGTGCCAGCAGCAAGTTTTGTTCTGTCGACAGGGGATACCAGCCCCAGCATTTT.

This clone was counted many times. J is TRBJ2-2 and V is TRBV27; 8 bases map to TRBD1. V lost 1 base to trimming and J lost 1 base; unmatched junction nucleotides: 2. Germline loops: CDR1 MNHEY, CDR2 SMNVEV (reference sequence). This CDR3 region has 16 residues. CDR3 sequence: CASSLYGQGNTGELFF. The CDR3 nucleotides read TGTGCCAGCAGTTTATATGGACAGGGGAACACCGGGGAGCTGTTTTTT.

The chain employs TRBV7-6 and TRBJ2-7; D unclear. CDR3 size: 12 residues. Looked up from germline, CDR1 is SGHVS and CDR2 is FNYEAQ. With 5 bases removed from V and 2 bases from J, the gap between germline ends came to 7 bases. The CDR3 DNA is TGTGCCAGCAGCATGAGCGCCTACGAGCAGTACTTC. Amino acid sequence: CASSMSAYEQYF.

This rearrangement joins TRBV19 to TRBJ1-3; D perhaps matches TRBD1 (5 bases). Germline CDR1 reads LNHDA; CDR2 reads SQIVND (reference sequence). The CDR3 is made up of 14 amino acids. Deletions cut 10 bases from V and 3 bases from J, with 16 bases between. CDR3 loop: CATTEGAGGNTIYF. The CDR3 nucleotides are TGTGCCACCACCGAAGGGGCAGGTGGAAACACCATATATTTT.

V usage is TRBV5-1 and J usage is TRBJ2-1; 8 bases map to TRBD1. The ends lost 0 bases at V and 8 bases at J; junction bases unmatched: 10. The CDR3 has 16 residues. CDR1 and CDR2 (germline): SGHRS, YFSETQ. The CDR3 sequence: CASSLALTGAVDEQFF. The CDR3, as DNA: TGCGCCAGCAGCTTGGCTCTGACAGGGGCTGTAGATGAGCAGTTCTTC. The full variable domain, with the rest looked up from reference TRBV5-1 and TRBJ2-1, is KAGVTQTPRYLIKTRGQQVTLSCSPISGHRSVSWYQQTPGQGLQFLFEYFSETQRNKGNFPGRFSGRQFSNSRSEMNVSTLELGDSALYLCASSLALTGAVDEQFFGPGTRLTVL.